One sample yielded the 24 T cell receptor beta chains listed below, sequenced in a study of blood T cell repertoires in COVID-19. Produced via immunoSEQ multiplex PCR; TCRdb's table is partial and in-frame only. The table shows about 200,000 clones, with about 85% occurring only once. The sequenced material came from PBMCs or T cells enriched from blood (not recorded which). The receptors were gathered from a woman younger than 45 who had recovered from COVID-19.

In the case of this clone: The same CDR3 arises from other DNA sequences in this sample as well. This chain connects TRBV5-4 to TRBJ1-6; 7 bases are a match to TRBD1. Germline CDR1 is SGHNT and CDR2 is YYREEE (reference sequence). The CDR3 is 14 amino acids. V lost 0 bases and J lost 9; bases outside the gene matches: 3. The CDR3 DNA reads TGTGCCAGCAGCTTGGGGCAGGGGGGTTCACCCCTCCACTTT. It translates to CASSLGQGGSPLHF.

This clone was seen more than once but under ten times. CDR3 sequence: CASSLPGGGYEQYF. The CDR3 DNA is TGTGCCAGCTCCCTACCGGGGGGAGGCTACGAGCAGTACTTC. The rearrangement uses TRBV18 and TRBJ2-7; 7 nucleotides agree with TRBD2. Losses at the gene ends were 6 bases for V and 3 bases for J; bases not matched to a gene: 8. CDR1 is KGHSH, CDR2 LQKENI, per germline. This CDR3 is 14 amino acids long.

The CDR3 here is CASSLLAGGLDTQYF. In DNA, the CDR3 is TGTGCCAGCAGCTTGCTAGCGGGGGGCCTGGATACGCAGTATTTT. This chain links TRBV5-4 with TRBJ2-3; 11 bases line up with TRBD2. From germline, CDR1 is SGHNT and CDR2 YYREEE (reference sequence). The V segment lost 1 base and the J segment 6 bases; nucleotides outside the gene matches: 4. This CDR3 spans 15 amino acids.

This sequence joins TRBV6-5 and TRBJ1-1; D gene unclear. V was pared by 6 bases and J by 5 bases, with 10 bases between. Germline assignment: CDR1 MNHEY and CDR2 SVGAGI. There are 12 residues in the CDR3. The CDR3 DNA reads TGTGCCAGCAGCACCTGGACTACTGAAGCTTTCTTT. Translating gives CASSTWTTEAFF.

A single count supports this clone. The chain has TRBV24-1 and TRBJ2-1, with 9 bases that match TRBD1. The CDR3 is 14 amino acids. Trimming took 3 bases from V and 8 from J; bases not matched to a gene: 4. The V gene's germline CDR1 is KGHDR and CDR2 SFDVKD. CDR3 DNA sequence: TGTGCCACCAGTGATCCGACAGGGGGGGATGAGCAGTTCTTC. This codes for CATSDPTGGDEQFF.

The chain couples TRBV3-1 (or the pseudogene TRBV3-2) to TRBJ1-4, with 11 bases that match TRBD1. Trimming removed 7 bases from V and 8 bases from J; junction bases left unmatched: 9. This CDR3 has 15 amino acids. Germline V gene sequence: CDR1 LGHDT, CDR2 YNNKEL (reference sequence). The CDR3, as DNA: TGTGCCAGCACTAAGGGACAGGGGGTTTTAGAAAAACTGTTTTTT. It codes for CASTKGQGVLEKLFF.

The rearrangement joins TRBV5-1 to TRBJ1-2, with 9 nucleotides matching TRBD1. Germline values: CDR1 SGHRS, CDR2 YFSETQ. Losses at the gene ends were 1 base for V and 4 bases for J; bases not matched to a gene: 14. The CDR3 spans 18 residues. CDR3 DNA sequence: TGCGCCAGCAGCTTGACACCCCGGGACAGGGAGTCAATCTATGGCTACACCTTC. Protein sequence: CASSLTPRDRESIYGYTF.

The gene calls are TRBV3-1 (or the pseudogene TRBV3-2) and TRBJ1-5; D is unresolved. CDR3 length: 13 residues. Germline lookup yields CDR1 LGHDT and CDR2 YNNKEL (reference sequence). The ends were cut back, 1 base at V and 6 bases at J, with 7 bases in the middle. CDR3 sequence (DNA): TGTGCCAGCAGCCAAGTGAGTGGTCAGCCCCAGCATTTT. Translating it yields CASSQVSGQPQHF.

The chain carries TRBV15 and TRBJ2-1, with TRBD2 matching over 9 bases. Germline V gene sequence: CDR1 LNHNV, CDR2 YYDKDF (reference sequence). This CDR3 has 18 amino acids. The ends lost 0 bases at V and 4 bases at J; junction bases unmatched: 10. The CDR3 sequence: CATSRDQLAGAGYNEQFF. The CDR3, as DNA: TGTGCCACCAGCAGAGATCAGTTAGCGGGGGCGGGATACAATGAGCAGTTCTTC. Based on the CDR3 plus reference TRBV15 and TRBJ2-1, the full variable domain is DAMVIQNPRYQVTQFGKPVTLSCSQTLNHNVMYWYQQKSSQAPKLLFHYYDKDFNNEADTPDNFQSRRPNTSFCFLDIRSPGLGDTAMYLCATSRDQLAGAGYNEQFFGPGTRLTVL.

This clone was counted a single time. V usage is TRBV6-2 or TRBV6-3 and J usage is TRBJ2-3, with D unclear. This CDR3 spans 12 amino acids. Trimming took 5 bases from V and 9 from J, leaving 12 bases between them. Per the germline V gene, CDR1 is MNHEY and CDR2 is SVGEGT. The chain's CDR3 is CASSDDRATQYF. The CDR3 bases are TGTGCCAGCAGTGACGATCGAGCGACGCAGTATTTT.

The rearrangement links TRBV24-1 to TRBJ2-2, with a tentative D call TRBD2 (6 bases). This CDR3 has 15 amino acids. Germline values: CDR1 KGHDR, CDR2 SFDVKD. With 4 bases removed from V and 2 bases from J, the gap between germline ends came to 10 bases. CDR3 DNA: TGTGCCACCAGTGAGGCGGGGATCAACACCGGGGAGCTGTTTTTT. Translated: CATSEAGINTGELFF.

The rearrangement joins TRBV7-2 to TRBJ2-3, with 11 bases fitting TRBD1. The germline V gene has CDR1 SGHTA and CDR2 FQGNSA. The CDR3 covers 15 residues. Trimming removed 1 base from V and 8 bases from J; junction bases left unmatched: 5. CDR3 region: CASSLVGTGGATQYF. The DNA for the CDR3 is TGTGCCAGCAGCTTAGTCGGGACAGGGGGGGCTACGCAGTATTTT.

The chain has TRBV10-3 and TRBJ2-1; 11 bases align to TRBD2. Trimming took 2 bases from V and 4 from J; bases not matched to a gene: 1. From germline, CDR1 is ENHRY and CDR2 SYGVKD. This CDR3 spans 15 amino acids. The chain's CDR3 is CAISETSGSYNEQFF. The CDR3 DNA is TGTGCCATCAGTGAGACTAGCGGGAGTTACAATGAGCAGTTCTTC.

The chain is built from TRBV14 and TRBJ2-5; 7 bases match TRBD2. The junction had 10 bases not matched to a gene; V was cut back by 4 bases and J by 5 bases. CDR3 length: 15 residues. Germline-derived CDR1 and CDR2 are SGHDN and FVKESK. CDR3 sequence: CASSPRSSGRETQYF. In DNA, the CDR3 is TGTGCCAGCAGCCCCCGATCTAGCGGACGGGAGACCCAGTACTTC.

The V gene is TRBV11-1, the J gene TRBJ1-1, with 7 nucleotides matching TRBD1. Trimming took 2 bases from V and 0 from J; bases not matched to a gene: 3. The CDR3 runs to 15 residues. Germline CDR1 and CDR2: SGHAT and FQDESV (reference sequence). CDR3 amino acids: CASSLRDSMNTEAFF. The CDR3 DNA reads as TGTGCCAGCAGCTTACGGGACAGCATGAACACTGAAGCTTTCTTT.

The chain employs TRBV5-6 and TRBJ1-1; 8 nucleotides line up with TRBD1. Germline values: CDR1 SGHDT, CDR2 YYEEEE. V shed 4 bases and J 5 bases; nucleotides not matched to a gene: 7. This CDR3 spans 14 amino acids. CDR3: CASSPDRVNTEAFF. The DNA for the CDR3 is TGTGCCAGCAGCCCGGACAGGGTTAATACTGAAGCTTTCTTT.

The genes are TRBV6-5 and TRBJ2-7; TRBD1 matches at 7 bases. V was clipped by 5 bases and J by 2 bases; unmatched bases: 6. Per germline, CDR1 MNHEY and CDR2 SVGAGI. The CDR3 is 14 residues long. The CDR3: CASSQRTGTYEQYF. Written as DNA, the CDR3 is TGTGCCAGCAGTCAGAGGACAGGTACCTACGAGCAGTACTTC.

The rearrangement joins TRBV19 to TRBJ1-4, with 8 bases lining up with TRBD1. Germline CDR1 LNHDA, CDR2 SQIVND (reference sequence). The CDR3 length is 16 residues. With V trimmed by 5 bases and J by 8 bases, 13 bases remained unmatched. The CDR3 DNA follows: TGTGCCAGTAGTTATGGACAGGGCTTAATTGGCGAAAAACTGTTTTTT. It yields the protein CASSYGQGLIGEKLFF.

This chain connects TRBV19 to TRBJ1-1; possible D gene TRBD1, 5 bases. This CDR3 comprises 12 residues. The germline CDR1 and CDR2 sequences are LNHDA and SQIVND (reference sequence). Trimming shortened V by 7 bases and J by 7 bases, and 13 bases separated the two germline ends. CDR3 protein: CASNARGGEAFF. CDR3 in DNA: TGTGCCAGTAACGCCCGGGGGGGTGAAGCTTTCTTT.

The J gene is TRBJ2-3, the V gene TRBV11-2; D perhaps matches TRBD2 (5 bases). The germline CDR1 and CDR2 sequences are SGHAT and FQNNGV. CDR3 length: 12 amino acids. V lost 5 bases and J lost 5, with 8 bases in between. CDR3 protein: CASSPGRDTQYF. In DNA, the CDR3 is TGTGCCAGCAGCCCTGGGAGAGATACGCAGTATTTT.

This clone was recorded a few times. V usage is TRBV27 and J usage is TRBJ2-1, with 7 bases identical to TRBD2. From germline, CDR1 is MNHEY and CDR2 SMNVEV (reference sequence). Trimming at V came to 0 bases and at J to 4 bases, leaving 12 bases not matched to a gene. This CDR3 is 18 amino acids long. CDR3 sequence reads: CASSLSPPSGYTYNEQFF. CDR3 in DNA: TGTGCCAGCAGTTTATCTCCCCCTAGCGGATACACATACAATGAGCAGTTCTTC.

The J gene is TRBJ1-1, the V gene TRBV2; 9 bases are shared with TRBD1. The CDR3 has 13 amino acids. The junction had 8 bases not matched to a gene; V was cut back by 5 bases and J by 10 bases. CDR1 and CDR2 from the germline V gene are SNHLY and FYNNEI. DNA for the CDR3: TGTGCCAGCAGTATAACAGGGGGCGCGGTAGCTTTCTTT. Encoded protein: CASSITGGAVAFF.

The chain combines TRBV7-8 with TRBJ2-1, with D perhaps matching TRBD1 (6 bases). The CDR3 totals 16 residues. V dropped 1 base and J dropped 0 bases, with 10 bases sitting between them. Germline CDR1 and CDR2: SGHVS and FQNEAQ. Here the CDR3 DNA reads TGTGCCAGCAGCTTAGAGGGGGTAAGCTCCTACAATGAGCAGTTCTTC. Translated, it gives CASSLEGVSSYNEQFF. The variable domain in full, with the rest retrieved from reference TRBV7-8 and TRBJ2-1, is GAGVSQSPRYKVAKRGQDVALRCDPISGHVSLFWYQQALGQGPEFLTYFQNEAQLDKSGLPSDRFFAERPEGSVSTLKIQRTQQEDSAVYLCASSLEGVSSYNEQFFGPGTRLTVL.

Remarks on this clone: The same CDR3 also results from other DNA sequences found in this sample. This chain joins TRBV5-1 and TRBJ1-6; D is uncertain. CDR1 is SGHRS and CDR2 is YFSETQ in the germline V gene. Trimming shortened V by 0 bases and J by 3 bases, and 7 bases separated the two germline ends. The CDR3 extends over 15 amino acids. The chain's CDR3 is CASSLALSYNSPLHF. The CDR3, as DNA: TGCGCCAGCAGCTTGGCCCTCAGCTATAATTCACCCCTCCACTTT.